This T cell receptor (beta chain) is drawn from a study of OX40 agonist ivuxolimab in advanced cancers. Trimming took 4 bases from V and 4 from J; bases not matched to a gene: 8. Per germline, CDR1 SGHRS and CDR2 YFSETQ. CDR3 length equals 16 residues. Some clones are missing from TCRdb's copy, which holds only in-frame ones; the method was immunoSEQ multiplex PCR. The table has approximately 60,000 clones, approximately 82% seen once. This clonotype was obtained from an adult with an advanced solid tumor such as melanoma, head and neck, liver or kidney cancer. The sample was CD4+ or CD8+ T cells sorted from blood, taken in a trial of the OX40 agonist ivuxolimab. The chain carries TRBV5-1 and TRBJ2-2; 9 bases align to TRBD2. The CDR3 nucleotides read TGCGCCAGCAGCACCGGCGCGGGGGGGCTCACCGGGGAGCTGTTTTTT. Its protein product is CASSTGAGGLTGELFF.